Listed below are T cell receptor beta chains from one sample, sequenced in a study of CD8 T cells in cerebrospinal fluid in Alzheimer's disease. TCRdb re-called the 10x single-cell sequencing reads and shows each CDR3 protein once, DNA omitted. The sample has roughly 700 distinct CDR3 sequences; the top ten hold 33%. The sequenced material came from cerebrospinal fluid. These receptors were taken from a human donor with Alzheimer's disease. Both conserved end residues are part of each CDR3. Not every row has a clone size; where given, it reads once, few, many or a size class.

J gene,CDR3 length,V gene,clone size,CDR3 protein
TRBJ2-1,14,TRBV20-1,medium-sized,CSARTGAEYNEQFF
TRBJ2-7,14,TRBV12-3/TRBV12-4,.,CASSGLAGVGEQYF
TRBJ2-5,12,TRBV12-3/TRBV12-4,medium-sized,CASSLREETQYF
TRBJ2-1,15,TRBV7-2,medium-sized,CASSLAGLPHNEQFF
TRBJ1-1,20,TRBV27,.,CASSSNLWLNRGLKGTEAFF
TRBJ1-5,13,TRBV28,medium-sized,CASSLPRRQPQHF
TRBJ2-5,11,TRBV19,.,CASSISETQYF
TRBJ2-3,15,TRBV6-1,large,CASSDRGLATDTQYF
TRBJ2-3,13,TRBV5-6,.,CASRGSGGDTQYF
TRBJ1-1,12,TRBV11-2,.,CASSLQNTEAFF
TRBJ2-5,15,TRBV6-6,hyperexpanded,CASSYSRQGRETQYF
TRBJ2-3,14,TRBV20-1,medium-sized,CSARASGFTDTQYF
TRBJ1-6,14,TRBV20-1,.,CSARDKEQGRPLHF
TRBJ2-5,13,TRBV30,.,CAWSGGMQETQYF
TRBJ1-1,13,TRBV20-1,medium-sized,CSVPRRGNTEAFF
TRBJ2-7,13,TRBV5-5,.,CASSSPRVDEQYF
TRBJ2-6,16,TRBV6-2/TRBV6-3,medium-sized,CASSLYKSSGANVLTF
TRBJ2-5,14,TRBV25-1,medium-sized,CASSGPLAVETQYF
TRBJ2-1,14,TRBV28,.,CASSLSGTYNEQFF
TRBJ2-6,19,TRBV30,.,CAWWGVSGTDDSGANVLTF
TRBJ2-3,15,TRBV7-9,medium-sized,CASSSRGAGTDTQYF
TRBJ1-3,13,TRBV4-3,medium-sized,CASSPTYSGTIYF
TRBJ2-2,19,TRBV21-1,.,CASPSPGTSGSRNTGELFF
TRBJ1-4,13,TRBV27,medium-sized,CASSFSGYEKLFF
TRBJ2-4,11,TRBV6-1,medium-sized,CASGTSNIQYF